Listed below are T cell receptor beta chains from one sample, sequenced in a study of CD8 T cells in Susac syndrome. Each CDR3 protein is one row after TCRdb ran MiXCR on the immunoSEQ multiplex PCR reads. The table includes about 300,000 distinct CDR3 sequences, about 90% detected once. Material: CD4+ T cells from PBMCs. The receptors come from a human donor with multiple sclerosis. Each CDR3 is given with its conserved first and last residue. The order of the fields is clone size, V gene, J gene, D gene, CDR3 DNA, CDR3 protein. The D gene is left open where the match is weak. Only part of the rows carry a size: once, few, many, or a class if the clone is expanded.

size: NA
V: TRBV3-1
J: TRBJ1-6
D: NA
DNA: TGTGCCAGCAGCCAGGGATTGAGTGATTCACCCCTCCACTTT
CDR3: CASSQGLSDSPLHF

size: NA
V: TRBV9
J: TRBJ2-2
D: TRBD1
DNA: TGTGCCAGCAGCGCACAGGGGCCTTGGGAGACCGGGGAGCTGTTTTTT
CDR3: CASSAQGPWETGELFF

size: NA
V: TRBV7-9
J: TRBJ2-5
D: TRBD1
DNA: TGTGCCAGCAGTACTGCAGGGGGCCTAGAGACCCAGTACTTC
CDR3: CASSTAGGLETQYF

size: NA
V: TRBV18
J: TRBJ2-7
D: TRBD1
DNA: TGTGCCAGCTCACATCGACAGGGGACCCTCTACGAGCAGTACTTC
CDR3: CASSHRQGTLYEQYF

size: NA
V: TRBV7-3
J: TRBJ2-3
D: TRBD2
DNA: TGTGCCAGCAGCAAGGATCCGTCTAGCGGGGGCACAGATACGCAGTATTTT
CDR3: CASSKDPSSGGTDTQYF

size: NA
V: TRBV2
J: TRBJ1-5
D: NA
DNA: TGTGCCAGCAGTGAATTCCAGGCAGCGAATCAGCCCCAGCATTTT
CDR3: CASSEFQAANQPQHF

size: NA
V: TRBV30
J: TRBJ1-1
D: NA
DNA: TGTGCCTGGAGTGTACAGAGGGACACTGAAGCTTTCTTT
CDR3: CAWSVQRDTEAFF

size: once
V: TRBV5-1
J: TRBJ2-1
D: NA
DNA: TGCGCCAGCAGCTTGGCCTTCGTTTCTGAGCAGTTCTTC
CDR3: CASSLAFVSEQFF

size: once
V: TRBV20-1
J: TRBJ1-3
D: NA
DNA: TGCAGTGCTAGACCCGGAGGTTCCGCTGGAAACACCATATATTTT
CDR3: CSARPGGSAGNTIYF

size: NA
V: TRBV20-1
J: TRBJ2-7
D: NA
DNA: TGCAGTGCGGGGGCTTCATACGAGCAGTACTTC
CDR3: CSAGASYEQYF

size: NA
V: TRBV12-3/TRBV12-4
J: TRBJ1-5
D: NA
DNA: TGTGCCAGCAGTTCACCCCCGCAGCCCCAGCATTTT
CDR3: CASSSPPQPQHF

size: NA
V: TRBV2
J: TRBJ2-5
D: NA
DNA: TGTGCCAGCAGTGAATTTCTCCAAGAGACCCAGTACTTC
CDR3: CASSEFLQETQYF

size: NA
V: TRBV20-1
J: TRBJ1-5
D: TRBD1
DNA: TGCAGTGCTACCGGACCCTCCGGGACAGGTTCCTTTGGCAATCAGCCCCAGCATTTT
CDR3: CSATGPSGTGSFGNQPQHF

size: NA
V: TRBV20-1
J: TRBJ2-5
D: TRBD2
DNA: TGCAGTGCTAGAGCGGGAGGGGTCAGAGAGACCCAGTACTTC
CDR3: CSARAGGVRETQYF

size: NA
V: TRBV6-6
J: TRBJ1-5
D: NA
DNA: TGTGCCAGCAAAAGGGGCGGGAATCAGCCCCAGCATTTT
CDR3: CASKRGGNQPQHF

size: NA
V: TRBV20-1
J: TRBJ1-5
D: NA
DNA: TGCAGTGCTAGACAGGCGAATCAGCCCCAGCATTTT
CDR3: CSARQANQPQHF

size: NA
V: TRBV7-3
J: TRBJ2-7
D: NA
DNA: TGTGCCAGCAGCTTAGCGGCCACCGGGCCCACCTACGAGCAGTACTTC
CDR3: CASSLAATGPTYEQYF

size: NA
V: TRBV3-1
J: TRBJ2-3
D: TRBD1
DNA: TGTGCCAGCGGACAGGGGGCCACAGATACGCAGTATTTT
CDR3: CASGQGATDTQYF

size: NA
V: TRBV20-1
J: TRBJ2-1
D: NA
DNA: TGCAGTGCTAGTCTCCGAAACGATTACAATGAGCAGTTCTTC
CDR3: CSASLRNDYNEQFF

size: NA
V: TRBV6-1
J: TRBJ2-1
D: TRBD1
DNA: TGTGCCAGCAGCGCTCTAAGAGGGGGCGGGAATGAGCAGTTCTTC
CDR3: CASSALRGGGNEQFF

size: NA
V: TRBV20-1
J: TRBJ2-5
D: TRBD2
DNA: TGCAGTGCTAGCCGACTAGCCGGAGGGCCGCGGGAGACCCAGTACTTC
CDR3: CSASRLAGGPRETQYF

size: once
V: TRBV7-8
J: TRBJ1-5
D: NA
DNA: TGTGCCAGCAGCCATTTGGCTCAGGGGTCCAATCAGCCCCAGCATTTT
CDR3: CASSHLAQGSNQPQHF

size: NA
V: TRBV30
J: TRBJ2-3
D: NA
DNA: TGTGCCTGGAGTAAACTTTTCCGGGCTAGCGAGGCAGATACGCAGTATTTT
CDR3: CAWSKLFRASEADTQYF

size: NA
V: TRBV19
J: TRBJ1-6
D: NA
DNA: TGTGCCAGTAGTATCGCCAGGGGCCATAATTCACCCCTCCACTTT
CDR3: CASSIARGHNSPLHF

size: NA
V: TRBV7-9
J: TRBJ1-2
D: NA
DNA: TGTGCCAGCAGCCCGAGACAGATCTATGGCTACACCTTC
CDR3: CASSPRQIYGYTF

size: few
V: TRBV12-3/TRBV12-4
J: TRBJ2-5
D: NA
DNA: TGTGCCAGCTCTCTGGCGGCCGCGAGGGAGACCCAGTACTTC
CDR3: CASSLAAARETQYF

size: NA
V: TRBV18
J: TRBJ2-3
D: NA
DNA: TGTGCCAGCTCACCGTATGTCACAGATACGCAGTATTTT
CDR3: CASSPYVTDTQYF

size: NA
V: TRBV5-1
J: TRBJ2-3
D: NA
DNA: TGCGCCAGCACCACCGGGACGTGGCTTAGCACAGATACGCAGTATTTT
CDR3: CASTTGTWLSTDTQYF

size: NA
V: TRBV7-9
J: TRBJ1-3
D: NA
DNA: TGTGCCAGTTACGGACGGAGCGCTGGAAACACCATATATTTT
CDR3: CASYGRSAGNTIYF

size: NA
V: TRBV9
J: TRBJ1-4
D: NA
DNA: TGTGCCAGCAGCGTAGGGGGGACTTGGGCAACTAATGAAAAACTGTTTTTT
CDR3: CASSVGGTWATNEKLFF

size: NA
V: TRBV7-9
J: TRBJ2-3
D: TRBD2
DNA: TGTGCCAGCAGCTTACTAGCGGGGACACGCACAGATACGCAGTATTTT
CDR3: CASSLLAGTRTDTQYF

size: once
V: TRBV20-1
J: TRBJ1-4
D: NA
DNA: TGCAGTGCGCAGAAGATTAATGAAAAACTGTTTTTT
CDR3: CSAQKINEKLFF

size: NA
V: TRBV5-1
J: TRBJ1-4
D: TRBD1
DNA: TGCGCCAGCAGCCCGGGACAGGGCTATGAAAAACTGTTTTTT
CDR3: CASSPGQGYEKLFF

size: NA
V: TRBV27
J: TRBJ2-3
D: NA
DNA: TGTGCCAGCAGTTTTCGGGGGCTTAGCACAGATACGCAGTATTTT
CDR3: CASSFRGLSTDTQYF

size: NA
V: TRBV5-1
J: TRBJ1-1
D: NA
DNA: TGCGCCAGCAGCTTGGGGTGGGGATCGAACACTGAAGCTTTCTTT
CDR3: CASSLGWGSNTEAFF

size: NA
V: TRBV5-4
J: TRBJ2-5
D: TRBD1
DNA: TGTGCCAGCAGCTGGTCCTTCGCTACAGGGGGTCGGGAGACCCAGTACTTC
CDR3: CASSWSFATGGRETQYF

size: NA
V: TRBV7-9
J: TRBJ1-3
D: TRBD1
DNA: TGTGCCAGCAGCTCATGGACAGGGAGAGGAAACACCATATATTTT
CDR3: CASSSWTGRGNTIYF

size: NA
V: TRBV20-1
J: TRBJ1-5
D: NA
DNA: TGCAGTGCTACCACCCTGGGCAATAGCAATCAGCCCCAGCATTTT
CDR3: CSATTLGNSNQPQHF

size: NA
V: TRBV29-1
J: TRBJ1-2
D: TRBD1
DNA: TGCAGCGGGACGGACAGGACTAACTATGGCTACACCTTC
CDR3: CSGTDRTNYGYTF

size: NA
V: TRBV20-1
J: TRBJ1-4
D: TRBD1
DNA: TGCAGTGCTAGAGATCGTCAGGGGGCGCGAAAACTGTTTTTT
CDR3: CSARDRQGARKLFF

size: NA
V: TRBV12-3/TRBV12-4
J: TRBJ1-4
D: TRBD1
DNA: TGTGCCAGCAGCGGACAGGCAACAGATGAAAAACTGTTTTTT
CDR3: CASSGQATDEKLFF

size: once
V: TRBV6-1
J: TRBJ1-4
D: TRBD1
DNA: TGTGCCAGCACGGCTCGGAGGAGACAGGGTAATGAAAAACTGTTTTTT
CDR3: CASTARRRQGNEKLFF

size: NA
V: TRBV7-9
J: TRBJ1-6
D: NA
DNA: TGTGCCAGCAGCCCTGACGGGGGAGGGCTAAATTCACCCCTCCACTTT
CDR3: CASSPDGGGLNSPLHF

size: NA
V: TRBV11-2
J: TRBJ2-7
D: NA
DNA: TGTGCCAGCAGCCCCTGGGCGGGCATTCGGTTATCGGACGAGCAGTACTTC
CDR3: CASSPWAGIRLSDEQYF

size: NA
V: TRBV6-2/TRBV6-3
J: TRBJ1-1
D: TRBD1
DNA: TGTGCCAGCGCCCGGACAGGACGGAACACTGAAGCTTTCTTT
CDR3: CASARTGRNTEAFF

size: few
V: TRBV3-1
J: TRBJ2-3
D: NA
DNA: TGTGCCAGCAGCCAAGATGGAACTTCCACAGATACGCAGTATTTT
CDR3: CASSQDGTSTDTQYF

size: NA
V: TRBV6-4
J: TRBJ2-1
D: TRBD2
DNA: TGTGCCAGCAGTGACTCCCGGACTAGCGGCTACAATGAGCAGTTCTTC
CDR3: CASSDSRTSGYNEQFF

size: NA
V: TRBV12-3/TRBV12-4
J: TRBJ2-1
D: NA
DNA: TGTGCCAGCAGCCCTGGTCCTTGGGCCTACAATGAGCAGTTCTTC
CDR3: CASSPGPWAYNEQFF